The next 28 T cell receptor beta chains were all read from a single sample in a study of control samples from healthy donors and cancer patients. Method: immunoSEQ multiplex PCR; TCRdb's copy keeps in-frame clones and lacks some. The sample yields 30,000 or so clones, 94% seen once. Material: blood. Source of these receptors: a man between 60 and 75 years old in good health.

The V call is TRBV27, the J call TRBJ2-5; D gene ambiguous. V lost 4 bases and J 5 bases, leaving 20 bases between the germline ends. The germline CDR1 and CDR2 sequences are MNHEY and SMNVEV (reference sequence). This CDR3 has 16 amino acids. This chain's CDR3 is CASSSRPVVLGETQYF. The DNA of the CDR3 is TGTGCCAGCAGTTCCCGCCCCGTGGTCCTGGGGGAGACCCAGTACTTC.

The gene calls are TRBV7-2 and TRBJ1-1; unclear D gene. Trimming shortened V by 1 base and J by 2 bases, and 8 bases separated the two germline ends. CDR3 length equals 14 residues. Germline-derived CDR1 and CDR2 are SGHTA and FQGNSA. CDR3 nucleotides: TGTGCCAGCAGCTTAGAACAACTAAACACTGAAGCTTTCTTT. It is translated as CASSLEQLNTEAFF.

The V and J genes are TRBV9 and TRBJ2-7, with 7 positions matching TRBD2. Germline-derived CDR1 and CDR2 are SGDLS and YYNGEE. V dropped 4 bases and J dropped 3; count of bases not matched to a gene: 7. The CDR3 totals 14 residues. The CDR3 sequence is CASSPSGTHYEQYF. In DNA, the CDR3 is TGTGCCAGCAGCCCGAGCGGGACCCACTACGAGCAGTACTTC.

This sequence joins TRBV19 and TRBJ1-3, with 7 nucleotides matching TRBD1. V lost 5 bases and J lost 4; bases outside the gene matches: 8. The germline V gene has CDR1 LNHDA and CDR2 SQIVND (reference sequence). This CDR3 spans 15 amino acids. In nucleotides, the CDR3 is TGTGCCAGTAGTCCCACGGGACAGACGGGAAACACCATATATTTT. This encodes CASSPTGQTGNTIYF.

The chain couples TRBV9 to TRBJ2-3, with 8 bases aligning to TRBD2. The germline V gene has CDR1 SGDLS and CDR2 YYNGEE. This CDR3 comprises 15 residues. V was clipped by 4 bases and J by 0 bases; unmatched bases: 4. CDR3 protein: CASSTRGGSTDTQYF. In nucleotides, the CDR3 is TGTGCCAGCAGCACCCGGGGGGGGAGCACAGATACGCAGTATTTT.

This clone was detected once. The chain combines TRBV19 with TRBJ1-6, with 7 bases identical to TRBD1. V lost 8 bases to trimming and J lost 4 bases; unmatched junction nucleotides: 11. Germline lookup yields CDR1 LNHDA and CDR2 SQIVND (reference sequence). This CDR3 comprises 16 residues. CDR3 region: CASRQGPNIYNSPLHF. CDR3 DNA sequence: TGTGCCAGTCGACAGGGCCCGAATATTTATAATTCACCCCTCCACTTT.

The chain has TRBV4-3 and TRBJ2-2; the match to TRBD1 covers 9 bases. Germline V gene sequence: CDR1 LGHNA, CDR2 YSLEER. The J segment lost 1 base and the V segment lost 2 bases, leaving 11 bases of the junction unmatched. The CDR3 is 19 residues long. The CDR3 region has the DNA TGCGCCAGCAGCCAAAGCAGACAGGGGGGGCTTATGAACACCGGGGAGCTGTTTTTT. Translated: CASSQSRQGGLMNTGELFF.

The chain employs TRBV9 and TRBJ1-1, with 9 bases that match TRBD1. The CDR3 loop spans 17 amino acids. Trimming took 2 bases from V and 0 from J; bases not matched to a gene: 8. CDR1 SGDLS and CDR2 YYNGEE come from the germline V gene. The CDR3 bases are TGTGCCAGCAGCGTGGTCACAGGGGGCCCTATGAACACTGAAGCTTTCTTT. It codes for CASSVVTGGPMNTEAFF.

J is TRBJ2-1 and V is TRBV5-1, with TRBD1 matching over 11 bases. The V gene end was trimmed by 2 bases and the J gene end by 4 bases; junction bases not matched to a gene: 5. Germline values: CDR1 SGHRS, CDR2 YFSETQ. This CDR3 has 16 amino acids. CDR3 coding DNA: TGCGCCAGCAGCTTAACCGGGACAGGGGGATACAATGAGCAGTTCTTC. Amino acids: CASSLTGTGGYNEQFF.

The chain employs TRBV30 and TRBJ1-1; D ambiguous. V shed 4 bases and J shed 2 bases, with 5 bases lying between them. The CDR3 consists of 11 residues. CDR1 and CDR2 from the germline V gene are GTSNPN and SVGIG (reference sequence). The CDR3 reads CAWKINTEAFF. The CDR3 DNA sequence: TGTGCCTGGAAGATAAACACTGAAGCTTTCTTT.

The chain employs TRBV27 and TRBJ2-5; possible D gene TRBD1, 7 bases. The V end was cut by 2 bases, the J end by 1 base, with 14 bases between. The CDR3 length is 16 residues. Germline V gene sequence: CDR1 MNHEY, CDR2 SMNVEV (reference sequence). CDR3 residues: CASSLGTVGGQETQYF. CDR3 nucleotides: TGTGCCAGCAGTTTAGGGACAGTGGGGGGCCAAGAGACCCAGTACTTC.

As DNA, the CDR3 is TGTGCCTGGAGTGGACAGGGGAACACTGAAGCTTTCTTT. Its protein product is CAWSGQGNTEAFF. The chain joins TRBV30 to TRBJ1-1, with 7 bases that match TRBD1. J gave up 1 base and V 1 base, and 0 bases lay outside the gene matches. The CDR3 contains 13 residues. Looked up from germline, CDR1 is GTSNPN and CDR2 is SVGIG (reference sequence).

The chain has TRBV30 and TRBJ2-3; possibly TRBD2 for D (7 bases). The CDR3 totals 11 residues. Germline V gene sequence: CDR1 GTSNPN, CDR2 SVGIG (reference sequence). V lost 7 bases to trimming and J lost 6 bases, with 11 bases between them. The CDR3 spells CALGGADTQYF. In DNA form, the CDR3 reads TGTGCCTTGGGGGGGGCCGATACGCAGTATTTT.

The chain links TRBV12-5 to TRBJ1-1, with D perhaps matching TRBD1 (5 bases). Germline V gene data show CDR1 as LGHNT and CDR2 as FRNRAP. Deletions cut 1 base from V and 5 bases from J, with 14 bases between. This CDR3 comprises 15 residues. CDR3 sequence: CASGLGRGRETEAFF. The CDR3 nucleotides read TGTGCTAGTGGTTTGGGGAGGGGAAGAGAAACTGAAGCTTTCTTT.

The chain combines TRBV20-1 with TRBJ2-7; D might be TRBD1 (6 bases). Germline V lookup: CDR1 DFQATT, CDR2 SNEGSKA (reference sequence). The germline V and J ends were trimmed by 6 bases and 4 bases, with 10 bases remaining between them. The CDR3 consists of 11 residues. The DNA for the CDR3 is TGCAGTGCCATGGACAGTTACGAGCAGTACTTC. This codes for CSAMDSYEQYF.

V gene TRBV7-6 combines with J gene TRBJ2-3; 10 bases align to TRBD1. CDR3 length: 17 amino acids. V shed 1 base, J shed 4 bases, and the junction held 8 bases outside the gene matches. Germline V gene lookup returns CDR1 SGHVS and CDR2 FNYEAQ. CDR3 bases: TGTGCCAGCAGCTTAGTTATCCCCGGGACAGGGGCAGATACGCAGTATTTT. Its translation is CASSLVIPGTGADTQYF.

V and J are TRBV19 and TRBJ1-2, with TRBD1 matching over 7 bases. This CDR3 contains 12 residues. Trimming took 4 bases from V and 7 from J; bases not matched to a gene: 3. The V gene's germline CDR1 is LNHDA and CDR2 SQIVND (reference sequence). The CDR3 loop reads CASSRQGAGYTF. The DNA of the CDR3 is TGTGCCAGTAGTAGACAGGGAGCTGGCTACACCTTC.

The chain employs TRBV15 and TRBJ1-2; 9 bases fit TRBD1. This CDR3 is built from 14 residues. V trimming: 1 base; J trimming: 8 bases; junction bases outside the gene matches: 5. The germline V gene has CDR1 LNHNV and CDR2 YYDKDF (reference sequence). The CDR3 here is CATSRGQGEGGYTF. As DNA, the CDR3 is TGTGCCACCAGCAGAGGACAGGGGGAAGGGGGCTACACCTTC.

V usage is TRBV5-4 and J usage is TRBJ2-7, with TRBD1 identical over 10 bases. Germline values: CDR1 SGHNT, CDR2 YYREEE (reference sequence). Trimming removed 3 bases from V and 2 bases from J; junction bases left unmatched: 2. The length of the CDR3 is 14 residues. In nucleotides, the CDR3 is TGTGCCAGCAGCTCGGGACAGGGGACCTACGAGCAGTACTTC. This codes for CASSSGQGTYEQYF.

The CDR3 nucleotides are TGTGCCAGCAGTCTTGGGGAGGTGGGCAGTCAGTACTTC. Amino acid sequence: CASSLGEVGSQYF. The chain joins TRBV7-9 to TRBJ2-4, with D perhaps TRBD2 (6 bases). Trimming stripped 6 bases from V and 12 bases from J, with 18 bases between. The CDR3 has 13 amino acids. Looked up from germline, CDR1 is SEHNR and CDR2 is FQNEAQ (reference sequence).

This chain joins TRBV27 and TRBJ1-5; D unclear. Trimming removed 6 bases from V and 3 bases from J, with 9 bases in between. The CDR3 covers 13 residues. The germline V gene has CDR1 MNHEY and CDR2 SMNVEV (reference sequence). As DNA, the CDR3 is TGTGCCAGCAGCCTCGCCCCCAATCAGCCCCAGCATTTT. Protein sequence: CASSLAPNQPQHF.

V is TRBV20-1 and J is TRBJ1-1; D is perhaps TRBD1 (5 bases). Germline CDR1 and CDR2: DFQATT and SNEGSKA (reference sequence). V shed 5 bases and J shed 5 bases, with 9 bases lying between them. CDR3 size: 11 residues. The CDR3 loop is CSAGAETEAFF. The CDR3, as DNA: TGCAGTGCTGGGGCGGAGACTGAAGCTTTCTTT.

The genes are TRBV4-3 and TRBJ2-7; D tentatively fits TRBD1 or TRBD2 (5 bases each). The germline V gene encodes CDR1 LGHNA and CDR2 YSLEER. This CDR3 is 15 amino acids long. The germline V and J ends were trimmed by 2 bases and 5 bases, with 16 bases remaining between them. CDR3 region: CASSQLQGELNEQYF. The CDR3 nucleotides are TGCGCCAGCAGCCAACTTCAGGGAGAGTTGAACGAGCAGTACTTC.

This clone is a singleton in its sample. The V gene is TRBV6-2 or TRBV6-3, the J gene TRBJ1-5; 8 bases agree with TRBD1. Losses at the gene ends were 0 bases for V and 4 bases for J; bases not matched to a gene: 11. The CDR3 length is 18 residues. Germline loops: CDR1 MNHEY, CDR2 SVGEGT. The CDR3 bases are TGTGCCAGCAGTTACTCGAATAGCTGGACAGGGCAGAATCAGCCCCAGCATTTT. It codes for CASSYSNSWTGQNQPQHF.

This clone was recorded once. The rearrangement links TRBV9 to TRBJ2-7, with D perhaps matching TRBD1 (6 bases). Germline values: CDR1 SGDLS, CDR2 YYNGEE. The V end was cut by 4 bases, the J end by 3 bases, with 14 bases between. This CDR3 is 14 amino acids long. The CDR3 region is CASSYTDRHYEQYF. The CDR3 DNA reads TGTGCCAGCAGCTACACGGACAGACACTACGAGCAGTACTTC.

V and J are TRBV7-2 and TRBJ1-2; D is unclear. CDR1 and CDR2 (germline): SGHTA, FQGNSA. This CDR3 contains 15 residues. V gave up 2 bases and J gave up 2 bases, with 12 bases separating them. The CDR3 sequence: CASSLTALANYGYTF. The CDR3 DNA reads TGTGCCAGCAGCTTAACAGCGCTCGCAAACTATGGCTACACCTTC.

The chain is built from TRBV5-1 and TRBJ1-3; D is unclear. The CDR3 is made up of 14 amino acids. Between the trimmed V and J ends, which lost 0 bases and 8 bases, there was a span of 12 bases. Germline V lookup: CDR1 SGHRS, CDR2 YFSETQ. The CDR3 region is CASSLGGTYDTIYF. DNA of the CDR3: TGCGCCAGCAGCTTGGGGGGTACTTACGACACCATATATTTT.

The chain joins TRBV3-1 (or the pseudogene TRBV3-2) to TRBJ1-2, with 9 bases fitting TRBD1. With 4 bases clipped from V and 6 bases from J, the junction kept 9 bases outside the gene matches. Germline loops: CDR1 LGHDT, CDR2 YNNKEL (reference sequence). The CDR3 runs to 15 residues. The CDR3 nucleotides read TGTGCCAGCAGCCGCCCGGGACAGGGACGGGATGGCTACACCTTC. This sequence encodes CASSRPGQGRDGYTF.